This is a list of T cell receptor beta chains from one sample in a study of blood T cell repertoires in COVID-19. The data were produced by immunoSEQ multiplex PCR, yet TCRdb's version contains in-frame clones alone and is incomplete. The profile shows over 80,000 clones, about 86% of them singletons. Material: peripheral blood. These receptors were collected from a woman in her sixties or seventies with acute or convalescent COVID-19. The CDR3 runs from the conserved cysteine through the conserved F or W. The order of the fields is D gene, J gene, clone size, V gene, CDR3 DNA, CDR3 protein. The D gene is left open where the match is weak. The size entry is marked missing in some rows and otherwise reads once, few, many or a size class.

D: TRBD1; J: TRBJ2-3; size: -; V: TRBV5-1; DNA: TGCGCCAGCAGCTTGGCCGTAACAGGGGGCACAGATACGCAGTATTTT; CDR3: CASSLAVTGGTDTQYF
D: TRBD1; J: TRBJ1-1; size: -; V: TRBV27; DNA: TGTGCCAGCAGTTGGGGCAGGGGGGCCGCTGAAGCTTTCTTT; CDR3: CASSWGRGAAEAFF
D: -; J: TRBJ2-1; size: -; V: TRBV3-1/TRBV3-2; DNA: TGTGCCAGCAGCCAAGTAGCTGAGCAGTTCTTC; CDR3: CASSQVAEQFF
D: -; J: TRBJ1-1; size: -; V: TRBV19; DNA: TGTGCCAGTAGTAGGGGAGTCGACAGGCGAGAAGCTTTCTTT; CDR3: CASSRGVDRREAFF
D: -; J: TRBJ1-1; size: -; V: TRBV7-9; DNA: TGTGCCAGCAGCTTAGACGTAAGGGGCATAGACACTGAAGCTTTCTTT; CDR3: CASSLDVRGIDTEAFF
D: TRBD1; J: TRBJ2-2; size: few; V: TRBV9; DNA: TGTGCCAGCAGCGTAGGTAGCAGGGGGCGTATGAGCACCGGGGAGCTGTTTTTT; CDR3: CASSVGSRGRMSTGELFF
D: -; J: TRBJ2-1; size: -; V: TRBV2; DNA: TGTGCCAGCATGAGGCCCGCCTTGTTTGAGCAGTTCTTC; CDR3: CASMRPALFEQFF
D: -; J: TRBJ2-5; size: -; V: TRBV5-4; DNA: TGTGCCAGCAGCTTGGACAGGGCTGAGACCCAGTACTTC; CDR3: CASSLDRAETQYF
D: -; J: TRBJ1-5; size: -; V: TRBV15; DNA: TGTGCCACCAGCAGAGATACAGGGAGCAATCAGCCCCAGCATTTT; CDR3: CATSRDTGSNQPQHF
D: TRBD1; J: TRBJ2-1; size: -; V: TRBV5-1; DNA: TGCGCCAGCAGCTTAGGGGACAGGGGGCTTTACAATGAGCAGTTCTTC; CDR3: CASSLGDRGLYNEQFF
D: -; J: TRBJ2-7; size: once; V: TRBV11-3; DNA: TGTGCCAGCAGCTTAGGCCCCGGGGTTACTATCCCGTACGAGCAGTACTTC; CDR3: CASSLGPGVTIPYEQYF
D: TRBD2; J: TRBJ2-7; size: -; V: TRBV9; DNA: TGTGCCAGCAGCGCCGGGACTAGCGGGAGCTACGAGCAGTACTTC; CDR3: CASSAGTSGSYEQYF
D: -; J: TRBJ1-4; size: -; V: TRBV10-3; DNA: TGTGCCATTGGGGAGGAAGGGGTGACTAATGAAAAACTGTTTTTT; CDR3: CAIGEEGVTNEKLFF
D: -; J: TRBJ1-3; size: few; V: TRBV30; DNA: TGTGCCTGGTCCCCGACGGGACACTGGGCTGGAAACACCATATATTTT; CDR3: CAWSPTGHWAGNTIYF
D: TRBD2; J: TRBJ2-3; size: -; V: TRBV30; DNA: TGTGCCTGGAGCATAGCGGGAGCGGCGACAGATACGCAGTATTTT; CDR3: CAWSIAGAATDTQYF
D: -; J: TRBJ2-1; size: -; V: TRBV5-6; DNA: TGTGCCAGCATTCCCTACACCGAAGGGGACTACAATGAGCAGTTCTTC; CDR3: CASIPYTEGDYNEQFF
D: -; J: TRBJ2-7; size: once; V: TRBV21-1; DNA: TGTGCCAGCAGCAGACGGAGCTACGAGCAGTACTTC; CDR3: CASSRRSYEQYF
D: TRBD1; J: TRBJ2-3; size: -; V: TRBV11-3; DNA: TGTGCCAGCAGCTTGACAGGGGCCTCGGATACGCAGTATTTT; CDR3: CASSLTGASDTQYF
D: -; J: TRBJ2-7; size: -; V: TRBV7-6; DNA: TGTGCCAGCAGCATCGGGGGGACAACCTCCTACGAGCAGTACTTC; CDR3: CASSIGGTTSYEQYF
D: TRBD2; J: TRBJ2-1; size: -; V: TRBV4-1; DNA: TGCGCCAGCAGCCAAGTACCACCGGGAGGGTCCTACAATGAGCAGTTCTTC; CDR3: CASSQVPPGGSYNEQFF
D: -; J: TRBJ1-2; size: few; V: TRBV29-1; DNA: TGCAGCGTTGCTCGGAGGGCCGCTGATGGCTACACCTTC; CDR3: CSVARRAADGYTF
D: -; J: TRBJ1-2; size: -; V: TRBV24-1; DNA: TGTGCCACCAGTGATTTCCCGGGGGATGGCTACACCTTC; CDR3: CATSDFPGDGYTF
D: TRBD1; J: TRBJ1-5; size: few; V: TRBV5-1; DNA: TGCGCCAGCAGCTTGGAACCGGGACAGCCTTATAGCAATCAGCCCCAGCATTTT; CDR3: CASSLEPGQPYSNQPQHF
D: -; J: TRBJ1-1; size: -; V: TRBV12-3/TRBV12-4; DNA: TGTGCCAGCAGTCGCCTGGGGGGGCCTGAAGCTTTCTTT; CDR3: CASSRLGGPEAFF
D: TRBD2; J: TRBJ2-3; size: -; V: TRBV27; DNA: TGTGCCAGCAGCCTACCCTTGGGGGCTAGCGGGGGGACAGATACGCAGTATTTT; CDR3: CASSLPLGASGGTDTQYF
D: TRBD1; J: TRBJ2-7; size: -; V: TRBV24-1; DNA: TGTGCCACCAGTGACCCGACCGTCCAGGGGGCGGGCGAGCAGTACTTC; CDR3: CATSDPTVQGAGEQYF
D: -; J: TRBJ1-1; size: -; V: TRBV7-9; DNA: TGTGCCAGCAGCTTAGAGCAGGACACTGAAGCTTTCTTT; CDR3: CASSLEQDTEAFF
D: -; J: TRBJ2-7; size: few; V: TRBV6-2/TRBV6-3; DNA: TGTGCCAGCAGTTACGGGACAATACAGAACGAGCAGTACTTC; CDR3: CASSYGTIQNEQYF
D: TRBD2; J: TRBJ2-1; size: -; V: TRBV11-3; DNA: TGTGCCAGCAGCCCCGGGACTAGCGGGAGGACGGTACTAGGGGGCAATGAGCAGTTCTTC; CDR3: CASSPGTSGRTVLGGNEQFF
D: -; J: TRBJ1-2; size: -; V: TRBV5-4; DNA: TGTGCCAGCAGCTCCCTCCCAGGGGAAGGGCACTATGGCTACACCTTC; CDR3: CASSSLPGEGHYGYTF
D: -; J: TRBJ1-2; size: -; V: TRBV7-2; DNA: TGTGCCAGCAGCGTATCCAGGGTCAGCGGCTACACCTTC; CDR3: CASSVSRVSGYTF
D: -; J: TRBJ1-1; size: -; V: TRBV30; DNA: TGTGCCTGGAGTGGTACGGCGGTATGGACTGAAGCTTTCTTT; CDR3: CAWSGTAVWTEAFF
D: -; J: TRBJ1-4; size: -; V: TRBV10-3; DNA: TGTGCCACCGGGGGGGTGGAGGAAAAACTGTTTTTT; CDR3: CATGGVEEKLFF
D: -; J: TRBJ1-4; size: -; V: TRBV5-6; DNA: TGTGCCAGCAGCTTTTTGAGGACAGATGAAAAACTGTTTTTT; CDR3: CASSFLRTDEKLFF
D: TRBD2; J: TRBJ2-2; size: -; V: TRBV2; DNA: TGTGCCAGCAGTCTAGCGGGCTACACCGGGGAGCTGTTTTTT; CDR3: CASSLAGYTGELFF
D: -; J: TRBJ2-2; size: -; V: TRBV12-3/TRBV12-4; DNA: TGTGCCAGCAGGGAGGGATGGGCCGGGGAGCTGTTTTTT; CDR3: CASREGWAGELFF
D: -; J: TRBJ2-1; size: once; V: TRBV6-4; DNA: TGTGCCAGCAGTGACTCAGCGGGCTCCTACAATGAGCAGTTCTTC; CDR3: CASSDSAGSYNEQFF
D: -; J: TRBJ1-1; size: -; V: TRBV7-9; DNA: TGTGCCAGCAGCTTATGGGCCTCGAACACTGAAGCTTTCTTT; CDR3: CASSLWASNTEAFF
D: TRBD1; J: TRBJ1-1; size: -; V: TRBV2; DNA: TGTGCCAGCAACGTAGGACAGGGGACTGAAGCTTTCTTT; CDR3: CASNVGQGTEAFF
D: -; J: TRBJ1-5; size: -; V: TRBV2; DNA: TGTGCCAGCAGTGAAGCAACGAACTATCAGCCCCAGCATTTT; CDR3: CASSEATNYQPQHF
D: -; J: TRBJ1-3; size: -; V: TRBV7-2; DNA: TGTGCCAGCAGTCGGGACACCTCTGGAAACACCATATATTTT; CDR3: CASSRDTSGNTIYF
D: -; J: TRBJ2-5; size: -; V: TRBV25-1; DNA: TGTGCCAGCAGTGAATTTGACTTTCAAGAGACCCAGTACTTC; CDR3: CASSEFDFQETQYF
D: TRBD1; J: TRBJ1-1; size: -; V: TRBV30; DNA: TGTGCCTGGAGTGTATGGGGGACAGGGTCACTCACTGAAGCTTTCTTT; CDR3: CAWSVWGTGSLTEAFF
D: TRBD1; J: TRBJ1-2; size: once; V: TRBV2; DNA: TGTGCCAGCAGTGAGGGACAGGGGGGCTCTGGCTACACCTTC; CDR3: CASSEGQGGSGYTF
D: -; J: TRBJ1-2; size: -; V: TRBV30; DNA: TGTGCCTGGAGTCCGGCAGGGGTCTATGGCTACACCTTC; CDR3: CAWSPAGVYGYTF
D: TRBD1; J: TRBJ2-5; size: -; V: TRBV6-5; DNA: TGTGCCAGCAGCACATCACAGGGGTTTGCGGAGACCCAGTACTTC; CDR3: CASSTSQGFAETQYF
D: -; J: TRBJ1-2; size: once; V: TRBV21-1; DNA: TGTGCCAGCAGCGGTTCGGGTGCCACTAACTATGGCTACACCTTC; CDR3: CASSGSGATNYGYTF
D: TRBD2; J: TRBJ2-5; size: -; V: TRBV13; DNA: TGTGCCAGCAGCCGCGGGGGGACCCAGTACTTC; CDR3: CASSRGGTQYF
D: TRBD1; J: TRBJ1-1; size: -; V: TRBV10-3; DNA: TGTGCCATCAGGACGGGACAGCCCATGAACACTGAAGCTTTCTTT; CDR3: CAIRTGQPMNTEAFF
D: TRBD1; J: TRBJ1-3; size: -; V: TRBV6-5; DNA: TGTGCCAGCAGTTACGACAGGGTGAGGAACACCATATATTTT; CDR3: CASSYDRVRNTIYF
D: -; J: TRBJ2-2; size: -; V: TRBV29-1; DNA: TGCAGCGTTGAGGGGGCCGCGAACACCGGGGAGCTGTTTTTT; CDR3: CSVEGAANTGELFF
D: TRBD1; J: TRBJ1-2; size: -; V: TRBV7-2; DNA: TGTGCCAGCAGCTTCGACAGGGGACACTATGGCTACACCTTC; CDR3: CASSFDRGHYGYTF
D: TRBD2; J: TRBJ2-5; size: -; V: TRBV5-1; DNA: TGCGCCAGCAGCTTGGCCCCCCTAGCGGGAGCGGAGACCCAGTACTTC; CDR3: CASSLAPLAGAETQYF